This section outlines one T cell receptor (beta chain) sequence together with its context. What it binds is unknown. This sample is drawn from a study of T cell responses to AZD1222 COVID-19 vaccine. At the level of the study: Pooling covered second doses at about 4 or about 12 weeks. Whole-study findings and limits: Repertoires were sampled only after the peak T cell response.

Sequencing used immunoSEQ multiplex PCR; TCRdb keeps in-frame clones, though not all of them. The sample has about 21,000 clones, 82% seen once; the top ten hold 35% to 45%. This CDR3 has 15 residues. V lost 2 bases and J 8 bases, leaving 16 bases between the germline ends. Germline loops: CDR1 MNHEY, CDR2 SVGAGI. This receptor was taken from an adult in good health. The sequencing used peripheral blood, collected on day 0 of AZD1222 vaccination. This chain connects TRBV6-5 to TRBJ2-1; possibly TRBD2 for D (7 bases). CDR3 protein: CASSYGGAGFDEQFF. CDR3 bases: TGTGCCAGCAGTTACGGGGGGGCCGGCTTTGATGAGCAGTTCTTC.